This TCR beta chain was profiled in a study of blood T cell repertoires in COVID-19. About the research overall: The analysed material was cDNA or gDNA that came from T cells, B-cell-depleted T cells, or PBMCs.

For recovered donors of Cohort 3, there were two negative PCRs, clearance, or symptom resolution. The method was immunoSEQ multiplex PCR; TCRdb's version includes in-frame clones alone and lacks a portion of them. The sample contains about 330,000 clones, roughly nine tenths of which appear only once. The CDR3 extends over 15 amino acids. The germline CDR1 and CDR2 sequences are SNHLY and FYNNEI. V lost 4 bases to trimming and J lost 2 bases, with 15 bases between them. The receptor comes from a woman in her 30s who had recovered from COVID-19. The chain links TRBV2 to TRBJ2-7; D remains ambiguous. Source material: PBMCs or T cells enriched from blood (not recorded which). The CDR3 nucleotides are TGTGCCAGCAGTGTCGCTTTGGGCCCTGCCTACGAGCAGTACTTC. Translation: CASSVALGPAYEQYF. Filled out from reference TRBV2 and TRBJ2-7, the complete variable domain reads EPEVTQTPSHQVTQMGQEVILRCVPISNHLYFYWYRQILGQKVEFLVSFYNNEISEKSEIFDDQFSVERPDGSNFTLKIRSTKLEDSAMYFCASSVALGPAYEQYFGPGTRLTVT.